A single TCR beta chain is shown here with its context. Its antigen is still unknown. The assay was immunoSEQ multiplex PCR, and TCRdb's table has in-frame clones only and misses some. Of roughly 120,000 clones listed, around 89% were seen once; the top ten hold 3.5% to 4%. This sample stems from a study of T cell responses to AZD1222 COVID-19 vaccine. Trimming shortened V by 4 bases and J by 4 bases, and 14 bases separated the two germline ends. The CDR3 length is 15 residues. Germline loops: CDR1 LGHNA, CDR2 YSLEER. Findings and limits, study-wide: The study sampled repertoires only after the peak T cell response. White British donors predominated, females outnumbered males, and clonal diversity was possibly underestimated. Baseline serology detected seropositivity in only six AZD1222 recipients.

Samples with a second dose at about 4 or about 12 weeks were pooled together. The TCR sequence derives from an adult who received the AZD1222 COVID-19 vaccine. The sample here was peripheral blood, taken 28 days after the second AZD1222 dose. The V gene is TRBV4-3, the J gene TRBJ2-1; D might be TRBD2 (5 bases). CDR3 loop: CASSPRRTGYNEQFF. The CDR3 DNA reads as TGCGCCAGCAGCCCGCGGAGGACCGGGTACAATGAGCAGTTCTTC.